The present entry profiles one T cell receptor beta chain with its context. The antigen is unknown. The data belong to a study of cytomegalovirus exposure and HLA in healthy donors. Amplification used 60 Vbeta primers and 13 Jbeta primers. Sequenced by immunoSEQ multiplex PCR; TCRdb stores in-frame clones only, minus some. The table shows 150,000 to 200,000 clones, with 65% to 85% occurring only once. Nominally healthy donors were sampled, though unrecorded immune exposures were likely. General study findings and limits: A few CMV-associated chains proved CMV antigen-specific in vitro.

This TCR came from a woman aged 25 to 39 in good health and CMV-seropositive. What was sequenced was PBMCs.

As DNA, the CDR3 is TGTGCCAGCAGCGTAGCTGAAGGGGGCTTGAGAGGCTACACCTTC. This translates into CASSVAEGGLRGYTF. This chain uses TRBV9 with TRBJ1-2; TRBD1 matches at 7 bases. V shed 0 bases, J shed 8 bases, and the junction held 10 bases outside the gene matches. The CDR3 loop spans 15 amino acids. Looked up from germline, CDR1 is SGDLS and CDR2 is YYNGEE.